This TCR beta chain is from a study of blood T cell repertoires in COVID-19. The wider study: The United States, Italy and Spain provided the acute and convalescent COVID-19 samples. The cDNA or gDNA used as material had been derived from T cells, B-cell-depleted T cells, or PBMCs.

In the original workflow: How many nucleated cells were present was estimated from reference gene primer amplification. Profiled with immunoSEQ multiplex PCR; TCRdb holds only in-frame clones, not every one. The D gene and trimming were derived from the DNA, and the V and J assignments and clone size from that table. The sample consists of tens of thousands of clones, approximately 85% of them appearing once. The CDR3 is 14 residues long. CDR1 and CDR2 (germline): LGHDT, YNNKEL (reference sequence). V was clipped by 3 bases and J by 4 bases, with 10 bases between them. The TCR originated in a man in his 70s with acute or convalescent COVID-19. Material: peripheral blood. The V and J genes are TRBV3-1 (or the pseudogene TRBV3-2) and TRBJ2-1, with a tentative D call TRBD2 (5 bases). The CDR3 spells CASSQLANYNEQFF. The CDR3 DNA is TGTGCCAGCAGCCAGTTAGCGAATTACAATGAGCAGTTCTTC.